Each of the 22 T cell receptor beta chains below was sequenced from the same sample in a study of blood T cell repertoires in COVID-19. Here immunoSEQ multiplex PCR was the method, and the copy in TCRdb shows in-frame clones only, minus some. The sample lists tens of thousands of clones, approximately 80% occurring once. Sequencing used peripheral blood. Source of these receptors: a human donor in a cohort sampled during active COVID-19.

The rearrangement joins TRBV6-6 to TRBJ1-2; D possibly corresponds to TRBD1 (5 bases). The CDR3 runs to 14 residues. The ends were cut back, 6 bases at V and 4 bases at J, with 15 bases in the middle. Per germline, CDR1 MNHNY and CDR2 SVGAGI (reference sequence). The CDR3 DNA follows: TGTGCCAGCAGGGGGGGAGGCGGACCCTATGGCTACACCTTC. Its translation is CASRGGGGPYGYTF.

This rearrangement joins TRBV6-5 to TRBJ2-7, with D possibly TRBD1 on 6 matching bases. Germline CDR1 is MNHEY and CDR2 is SVGAGI. The CDR3 loop spans 11 amino acids. V was shortened by 6 bases and J by 8 bases, with 11 bases between the two germline ends. The CDR3 loop reads CASRWTDKQYF. The CDR3 coding sequence is TGTGCCAGCAGGTGGACAGACAAGCAGTACTTC.

This clone occurred a few times. The chain has TRBV24-1 and TRBJ1-2; TRBD1 matches 7 bases. The CDR3 is 14 amino acids. Per the germline V gene, CDR1 is KGHDR and CDR2 is SFDVKD. V was pared by 10 bases and J by 0 bases, with 7 bases of the junction left unmatched. CDR3 sequence: CATGTESANYGYTF. Written as DNA, the CDR3 is TGTGCCACTGGGACAGAATCAGCTAACTATGGCTACACCTTC.

The chain carries TRBV5-4 and TRBJ2-1; 10 nucleotides align to TRBD2. With 0 bases clipped from V and 8 bases from J, the junction kept 5 bases outside the gene matches. CDR3 length: 15 amino acids. CDR1 and CDR2 from the germline V gene are SGHNT and YYREEE (reference sequence). CDR3 loop: CASSLELAGWDEQFF. The CDR3 region has the DNA TGTGCCAGCAGCTTGGAACTAGCGGGGTGGGATGAGCAGTTCTTC.

CDR3 nucleotides: TGTGCCAGTAGTCCCTTTGCGAAGGGGGGGACCTACGAGCAGTACTTC. It translates to CASSPFAKGGTYEQYF. The V and J genes are TRBV19 and TRBJ2-7; D possibly corresponds to TRBD2 (7 bases). CDR3 size: 16 residues. Trimming stripped 5 bases from V and 2 bases from J, with 19 bases between. Germline V gene lookup returns CDR1 LNHDA and CDR2 SQIVND (reference sequence).

In its sample, this clone was seen once. The CDR3 here is CASTKNTGAEAFF. The CDR3, as DNA: TGTGCCAGCACCAAAAATACAGGGGCTGAAGCTTTCTTT. The chain employs TRBV6-5 and TRBJ1-1; 7 bases map to TRBD1. Looked up from germline, CDR1 is MNHEY and CDR2 is SVGAGI. The length of the CDR3 is 13 residues. Losses at the gene ends were 7 bases for V and 6 bases for J; bases not matched to a gene: 8.

The V and J genes are TRBV30 and TRBJ1-2; TRBD1 agrees at 8 bases. V lost 2 bases and J lost 5; bases outside the gene matches: 4. The CDR3 consists of 13 residues. CDR1 is GTSNPN and CDR2 is SVGIG in the germline V gene (reference sequence). The CDR3 DNA reads TGTGCCTGGAGTCAGGGGGCGGGTTATGGCTACACCTTC. This codes for CAWSQGAGYGYTF.

V usage is TRBV10-1 and J usage is TRBJ2-1, with 8 positions matching TRBD1. Per the germline V gene, CDR1 is WNHNN and CDR2 is SYGVQD (reference sequence). The CDR3 spans 15 residues. The trim removed 8 bases at V and 7 bases at J, leaving 13 bases unmatched. The CDR3 is CASGGRQGARNEQFF. Written as DNA, the CDR3 is TGCGCCAGCGGGGGACGGCAGGGGGCTCGGAATGAGCAGTTCTTC.

The V call is TRBV18, the J call TRBJ2-7, with 12 bases fitting TRBD1. V trimming: 5 bases; J trimming: 3 bases; junction bases outside the gene matches: 11. The germline CDR1 and CDR2 sequences are KGHSH and LQKENI. The CDR3 length is 17 residues. The CDR3 loop is CASSALTGQGAGYEQYF. CDR3 coding DNA: TGTGCCAGCTCAGCTTTAACGGGACAGGGGGCCGGCTACGAGCAGTACTTC.

J is TRBJ2-1 and V is TRBV10-1, with D tentatively TRBD1 (5 bases). Germline loops: CDR1 WNHNN, CDR2 SYGVQD (reference sequence). The CDR3 runs 17 residues. V lost 3 bases and J 0 bases, leaving 15 bases between the germline ends. CDR3: CASSDVGRTSSYNEQFF. The CDR3 DNA reads as TGCGCCAGCAGTGATGTCGGCAGGACAAGCTCCTACAATGAGCAGTTCTTC.

By sample share, this clone is medium-sized. Different DNA sequences within this sample yield the same CDR3. J is TRBJ2-1 and V is TRBV6-5, with 10 bases that match TRBD2. Germline V lookup: CDR1 MNHEY, CDR2 SVGAGI. V trimming: 6 bases; J trimming: 3 bases; junction bases outside the gene matches: 2. This CDR3 comprises 14 residues. The CDR3 reads CASSRTSGYNEQFF. The CDR3, as DNA: TGTGCCAGCAGCAGGACTAGCGGCTACAATGAGCAGTTCTTC.

Worth noting for this clone: This CDR3 is also generated by other DNA sequences in the sample. The rearrangement uses TRBV3-1 (or the pseudogene TRBV3-2) and TRBJ2-5; TRBD2 matches 8 bases. There are 14 residues in the CDR3. Germline V CDR1 and CDR2: LGHDT, YNNKEL (reference sequence). Trimming cost V 2 bases and J 10 bases; bases outside gene matches: 9. CDR3: CASSQNPGLGGQYF. The CDR3 nucleotides read TGTGCCAGCAGCCAAAACCCGGGACTAGGTGGCCAGTACTTC.

The rearrangement joins TRBV24-1 to TRBJ2-2, with 9 nucleotides matching TRBD2. Germline assignment: CDR1 KGHDR and CDR2 SFDVKD. V gave up 1 base and J gave up 7 bases; unmatched junction bases: 6. CDR3 length: 16 residues. CDR3 protein: CATSDLRAGGVGELFF. The CDR3 DNA follows: TGTGCCACCAGTGATTTACGAGCGGGAGGTGTCGGGGAGCTGTTTTTT.

This chain uses TRBV7-9 with TRBJ2-7; TRBD1 agrees at 7 bases. V trimming: 10 bases; J trimming: 4 bases; junction bases outside the gene matches: 13. Germline CDR1 reads SEHNR; CDR2 reads FQNEAQ (reference sequence). This CDR3 is built from 14 residues. CDR3 protein: CATGPDRAPYEQYF. DNA for the CDR3: TGTGCCACAGGGCCTGACAGGGCCCCTTACGAGCAGTACTTC.

This chain joins TRBV5-1 and TRBJ1-4; D call uncertain. The germline V and J ends were trimmed by 0 bases and 4 bases, with 7 bases remaining between them. The V gene's germline CDR1 is SGHRS and CDR2 YFSETQ. There are 14 residues in the CDR3. The CDR3 DNA is TGCGCCAGCAGCTTGGGCAGTGATAATGAAAAACTGTTTTTT. Its protein product is CASSLGSDNEKLFF. Full variable domain (outside the CDR3, taken from reference TRBV5-1 and TRBJ1-4): KAGVTQTPRYLIKTRGQQVTLSCSPISGHRSVSWYQQTPGQGLQFLFEYFSETQRNKGNFPGRFSGRQFSNSRSEMNVSTLELGDSALYLCASSLGSDNEKLFFGSGTQLSVL.

The rearrangement uses TRBV6-2 or TRBV6-3 and TRBJ2-1; 9 bases are a match to TRBD2. The germline CDR1 and CDR2 sequences are MNHEY and SVGEGT. The CDR3 runs 15 residues. V trimming: 5 bases; J trimming: 4 bases; junction bases outside the gene matches: 6. The CDR3 here is CASSRTSADYNEQFF. CDR3 in DNA: TGTGCCAGCAGTAGGACTAGCGCCGATTACAATGAGCAGTTCTTC.

This chain connects TRBV6-1 to TRBJ1-1; D unclear. The CDR3 is made up of 13 amino acids. With 3 bases removed from V and 5 bases from J, the gap between germline ends came to 10 bases. Germline CDR1 is MNHNS and CDR2 is SASEGT. The CDR3 reads CASSDWRETEAFF. The CDR3 DNA reads TGTGCCAGCAGTGATTGGAGGGAAACTGAAGCTTTCTTT.

This chain joins TRBV7-3 and TRBJ2-3, with D possibly matching TRBD2 (5 bases). Germline assignment: CDR1 SGHTA and CDR2 FQGTGA. Between the trimmed V and J ends, which lost 4 bases and 5 bases, there was a span of 16 bases. This CDR3 has 15 amino acids. In DNA, the CDR3 is TGTGCCAGCAGCTCATTACTAGGTTTCGGAGATACGCAGTATTTT. It specifies CASSSLLGFGDTQYF.

V gene TRBV7-2 combines with J gene TRBJ2-5, with TRBD1 as a possible D gene (5 bases). Germline V lookup: CDR1 SGHTA, CDR2 FQGNSA. Trimming shortened V by 1 base and J by 4 bases, and 7 bases separated the two germline ends. This CDR3 is 13 amino acids long. CDR3 protein: CASSLGQRETQYF. The CDR3 DNA reads as TGTGCCAGCAGCTTAGGACAGCGAGAGACCCAGTACTTC.

The V call is TRBV18, the J call TRBJ1-2; tentatively, D is TRBD1 (5 bases). Between the trimmed V and J ends, which lost 4 bases and 6 bases, there was a span of 15 bases. Germline V gene sequence: CDR1 KGHSH, CDR2 LQKENI. This CDR3 has 14 amino acids. This CDR3 reads CASSRGTVGNGYTF. In nucleotides, the CDR3 is TGTGCCAGCTCACGCGGGACCGTTGGTAATGGCTACACCTTC.

The J gene is TRBJ2-7, the V gene TRBV7-2; 9 nucleotides match TRBD1. After removal of 5 bases from V and 2 bases from J, the junction contained 4 bases not matched to a gene. The CDR3 runs to 14 residues. Germline V CDR1 and CDR2: SGHTA, FQGNSA. The CDR3 DNA is TGTGCCAGCAGCCAGGGACAGGGAACCTACGAGCAGTACTTC. This codes for CASSQGQGTYEQYF.

This clone turned up a few times. The rearrangement links TRBV28 to TRBJ2-5; 11 nucleotides agree with TRBD2. The CDR3 runs 16 residues. Germline lookup yields CDR1 MDHEN and CDR2 SYDVKM. With V trimmed by 5 bases and J by 4 bases, 9 bases remained unmatched. The CDR3 is CASSNPGLAVAETQYF. The CDR3 bases are TGTGCCAGCAGTAACCCGGGACTAGCGGTCGCAGAGACCCAGTACTTC.